Shown below are 17 T cell receptor beta chains from a single sample sequenced in a study of OX40 agonist ivuxolimab in advanced cancers. Libraries came from the immunoSEQ multiplex PCR assay. TCRdb took over this immuneACCESS table, retaining in-frame rearrangements with V and J assigned. Such tables are incomplete; in checked studies, under half of the missing clones stem from an unresolved V gene, and the remainder is unexplained. This sample comprises roughly 93,000 clones, about 91% of them detected only once. The ten biggest clones cover roughly 0.5% of the sample. Sequenced here: CD4+ or CD8+ T cells sorted from blood, sampled in a trial of the OX40 agonist ivuxolimab. These receptors came from an adult with an advanced solid tumor such as melanoma, head and neck, liver or kidney cancer.

The chain couples TRBV30 to TRBJ2-2; 7 nucleotides line up with TRBD2. CDR1 GTSNPN and CDR2 SVGIG come from the germline V gene (reference sequence). The J segment lost 7 bases and the V segment lost 1 base, leaving 18 bases of the junction unmatched. The CDR3 sequence is 18 residues long. The CDR3 DNA reads as TGTGCCTGGAGTGCCCGTATTGTGGCGGGAGTCGGTGGCGGGGAGCTGTTTTTT. Protein product: CAWSARIVAGVGGGELFF. Drawing the rest from reference TRBV30 and TRBJ2-2, the complete variable domain is SQTIHQWPATLVQPVGSPLSLECTVEGTSNPNLYWYRQAAGRGLQLLFYSVGIGQISSEVPQNLSASRPQDRQFILSSKKLLLSDSGFYLCAWSARIVAGVGGGELFFGEGSRLTVL.

This sequence joins TRBV6-1 and TRBJ1-2, with 9 bases identical to TRBD1. The germline gives CDR1 MNHNS, CDR2 SASEGT. Trimming at V came to 5 bases and at J to 8 bases, leaving 9 bases not matched to a gene. This CDR3 region has 14 residues. CDR3 nucleotides: TGTGCCAGCAGTACAGGGGGCGCGGGTGAAGGCTACACCTTC. It yields the protein CASSTGGAGEGYTF.

The V gene is TRBV10-1, the J gene TRBJ2-4, with 8 bases identical to TRBD2. Looked up from germline, CDR1 is WNHNN and CDR2 is SYGVQD (reference sequence). Germline trimming cut 6 bases from V and 1 base from J; bases unmatched to any gene: 5. This CDR3 spans 15 amino acids. This chain's CDR3 is CASSPGGTAKNIQYF. CDR3 DNA: TGCGCCAGCAGCCCGGGGGGGACGGCCAAAAACATTCAGTACTTC.

The rearrangement links TRBV18 to TRBJ2-5; 12 bases map to TRBD1. This CDR3 comprises 16 residues. Germline V gives CDR1 KGHSH, CDR2 LQKENI. J lost 1 base, V lost 2 bases, and 2 bases had no gene match. CDR3 residues: CASSPTGQGAQETQYF. In DNA form, the CDR3 reads TGTGCCAGCTCACCAACGGGACAGGGGGCCCAAGAGACCCAGTACTTC.

The chain's CDR3 is CAISDPPQGTGELFF. The CDR3 nucleotides are TGTGCCATCAGTGACCCACCCCAAGGAACCGGGGAGCTGTTTTTT. The chain carries TRBV10-3 and TRBJ2-2, with D uncertain. The germline V gene has CDR1 ENHRY and CDR2 SYGVKD. The V end was cut by 3 bases, the J end by 5 bases, with 13 bases between. The CDR3 totals 15 residues.

The chain uses TRBV2 and TRBJ2-5; 7 positions match TRBD2. CDR3 length equals 14 residues. The germline CDR1 and CDR2 sequences are SNHLY and FYNNEI. Germline trimming cut 2 bases from V and 5 bases from J; bases unmatched to any gene: 5. The CDR3 loop reads CASSEWRGGETQYF. In DNA form, the CDR3 reads TGTGCCAGCAGTGAATGGCGGGGAGGGGAGACCCAGTACTTC.

The count of this clone is one. The chain carries TRBV5-4 and TRBJ1-3, with no clear D. V was pared by 4 bases and J by 6 bases, with 17 bases between. The CDR3 covers 15 residues. Germline assignment: CDR1 SGHNT and CDR2 YYREEE (reference sequence). CDR3: CASSVDLQIQNTIYF. The DNA of the CDR3 is TGTGCCAGCAGCGTGGACCTCCAGATCCAAAACACCATATATTTT.

The V and J genes are TRBV6-5 and TRBJ1-2; no firm D call. Germline V gene lookup returns CDR1 MNHEY and CDR2 SVGAGI. The germline V and J ends were trimmed by 6 bases and 2 bases, with 10 bases remaining between them. The CDR3 runs to 13 residues. CDR3 sequence: CASSGMSNYGYTF. The CDR3 nucleotides are TGTGCCAGCAGCGGGATGTCGAACTATGGCTACACCTTC.

The chain joins TRBV2 to TRBJ2-7; 11 bases match TRBD2. V gave up 3 bases and J gave up 5 bases; unmatched junction bases: 6. Germline V gene lookup returns CDR1 SNHLY and CDR2 FYNNEI. The CDR3 covers 15 residues. The CDR3 is CASSELLAGGNEQYF. CDR3 coding DNA: TGTGCCAGCAGTGAGTTGTTAGCGGGAGGGAACGAGCAGTACTTC.

The chain recombines TRBV18 with TRBJ2-2; possibly TRBD1 for D (5 bases). CDR1 is KGHSH and CDR2 is LQKENI in the germline V gene. The ends were cut back, 0 bases at V and 2 bases at J, with 7 bases in the middle. This CDR3 contains 15 residues. This chain's CDR3 is CASSPPGANTGELFF. The CDR3 nucleotides read TGTGCCAGCTCACCACCAGGGGCCAACACCGGGGAGCTGTTTTTT.

V and J are TRBV6-1 and TRBJ2-3; TRBD2 might be the D (6 bases). The CDR3 loop spans 15 amino acids. Trimming cost V 8 bases and J 0 bases, with 15 bases left between them. Germline V gene sequence: CDR1 MNHNS, CDR2 SASEGT. CDR3 sequence: CASALAHSSTDTQYF. CDR3 nucleotide sequence: TGTGCCAGCGCACTAGCTCACTCTAGCACAGATACGCAGTATTTT.

The chain combines TRBV6-1 with TRBJ1-6; 9 bases align to TRBD1. This CDR3 spans 14 amino acids. Germline V gene data show CDR1 as MNHNS and CDR2 as SASEGT. The V segment lost 11 bases and the J segment 6 bases; nucleotides outside the gene matches: 8. The DNA for the CDR3 is TGTGCCGTCACTCGGGGACAGGGTAATTCACCCCTCCACTTT. Translating gives CAVTRGQGNSPLHF.

The rearrangement uses TRBV15 and TRBJ2-5; 9 nucleotides match TRBD2. CDR1 LNHNV and CDR2 YYDKDF come from the germline V gene (reference sequence). The CDR3 contains 17 residues. With V trimmed by 0 bases and J by 3 bases, 8 bases remained unmatched. The CDR3 bases are TGTGCCACCAGCAGAGATCTTACTGGCGGGGGGGAAGAGACCCAGTACTTC. It codes for CATSRDLTGGGEETQYF.

The chain recombines TRBV6-1 with TRBJ2-1; 7 nucleotides line up with TRBD2. Germline V lookup: CDR1 MNHNS, CDR2 SASEGT. Losses at the gene ends were 2 bases for V and 4 bases for J; bases not matched to a gene: 5. This CDR3 region has 15 residues. CDR3 in DNA: TGTGCCAGCAGTGAATCGCTAGCGGAATACAATGAGCAGTTCTTC. Encoded protein: CASSESLAEYNEQFF.

V and J are TRBV7-9 and TRBJ1-3; D gene ambiguous. Trimming left V 1 base short and J 7 bases short, with 8 bases between. The CDR3 has 13 residues. The germline CDR1 and CDR2 sequences are SEHNR and FQNEAQ (reference sequence). For the CDR3, the DNA is TGTGCCAGCAGCTTAGGGACGAGGAACACCATATATTTT. Translated, it gives CASSLGTRNTIYF.

The chain carries TRBV7-9 and TRBJ2-1, with D hard to call. This CDR3 has 15 residues. Trimming stripped 8 bases from V and 4 bases from J, with 18 bases between. The germline V gene encodes CDR1 SEHNR and CDR2 FQNEAQ (reference sequence). This CDR3 reads CASAVSGTPYNEQFF. In DNA form, the CDR3 reads TGTGCCAGCGCCGTATCAGGTACACCTTACAATGAGCAGTTCTTC.

The J gene is TRBJ1-1, the V gene TRBV13; tentative D call: TRBD1 (5 bases). The CDR3 totals 14 residues. Germline V gives CDR1 PRHDT, CDR2 FYEKMQ (reference sequence). Trimming removed 5 bases at V and 0 bases at J, with 10 bases between. The CDR3: CASSLQGVNTEAFF. CDR3 nucleotide sequence: TGTGCCAGCAGCCTACAAGGGGTGAACACTGAAGCTTTCTTT.